Following are 11 T cell receptor beta chains from one sample sequenced in a study of CD4 T cells in relation to SARS-CoV-2 and coronaviruses. Method: immunoSEQ multiplex PCR; TCRdb's copy keeps in-frame clones and lacks some. The sample has about 23,000 clones, more than 60% seen once. The unexposed donors gave CD4+ T cells in about 2010-2019, prior to COVID-19. CD4+ T cells were isolated from the cells after about ten days of culture. Their specific antigens are unknown. The sample consisted of CD4+ T cells from PBMCs, cultured in vitro. All receptors derive from a human donor in good health.

The chain has TRBV9 and TRBJ1-1; D is uncertain. V lost 0 bases, J lost 2 bases, and 8 bases lay in between. CDR1 is SGDLS, CDR2 YYNGEE, per germline. The CDR3 sequence is 14 residues long. The CDR3 nucleotides are TGTGCCAGCAGCGTAGGCAATACCAACACTGAAGCTTTCTTT. Translation gives CASSVGNTNTEAFF.

This clone was counted a single time. The chain combines TRBV2 with TRBJ2-3; either TRBD1 or TRBD2 may supply D (5 bases each). The CDR3 has 14 residues. Per the germline V gene, CDR1 is SNHLY and CDR2 is FYNNEI. V lost 4 bases, J lost 3 bases, and 11 bases lay in between. The CDR3 region has the DNA TGTGCCAGCAGTGGGGGGACGGTGACAGATACGCAGTATTTT. It translates to CASSGGTVTDTQYF.

The chain employs TRBV7-2 and TRBJ2-7, with 7 bases lining up with TRBD1. CDR1 is SGHTA, CDR2 FQGNSA, per germline. This CDR3 region has 15 residues. Trimming at V came to 5 bases and at J to 6 bases, leaving 13 bases not matched to a gene. CDR3 loop: CASSPSGTANTEQYF. The CDR3 bases are TGTGCCAGCAGCCCTTCGGGGACAGCAAATACCGAGCAGTACTTC.

This rearrangement joins TRBV24-1 to TRBJ2-1; 10 nucleotides match TRBD1. This CDR3 contains 15 residues. Trimming took 3 bases from V and 6 from J; bases not matched to a gene: 4. Germline CDR1 reads KGHDR; CDR2 reads SFDVKD. CDR3 DNA sequence: TGTGCCACCAGTGATCGGGACAGGGGCAGCAATGAGCAGTTCTTC. Its translation: CATSDRDRGSNEQFF.

The chain has TRBV5-5 and TRBJ2-7; D uncertain. V lost 0 bases, J lost 2 bases, and 12 bases lay in between. This CDR3 spans 15 amino acids. CDR1 is SGHKS and CDR2 is YYEKEE in the germline V gene (reference sequence). The CDR3 DNA sequence: TGTGCCAGCAGCTTGGAGGTCGAAGTCACCTACGAGCAGTACTTC. It encodes CASSLEVEVTYEQYF. Using reference TRBV5-5 and TRBJ2-7 for the parts outside the CDR3, the full variable domain is DAGVTQSPTHLIKTRGQQVTLRCSPISGHKSVSWYQQVLGQGPQFIFQYYEKEERGRGNFPDRFSARQFPNYSSELNVNALLLGDSALYLCASSLEVEVTYEQYFGPGTRLTVT.

J is TRBJ2-1 and V is TRBV11-2; a possible D gene is TRBD1 (5 bases). The CDR3 has 12 residues. Trimming left V 5 bases short and J 8 bases short, with 10 bases between. The germline V gene has CDR1 SGHAT and CDR2 FQNNGV. The CDR3: CASSPQGYEQFF. The CDR3, as DNA: TGTGCCAGCAGCCCTCAGGGTTATGAGCAGTTCTTC.

The chain employs TRBV25-1 and TRBJ2-5; 8 bases align to TRBD2. Germline V gene sequence: CDR1 MGHDK, CDR2 SYGVNS. The CDR3 contains 13 residues. V shed 4 bases and J 4 bases; nucleotides not matched to a gene: 2. The CDR3 is CASSGTSGETQYF. The CDR3 DNA reads as TGTGCCAGCAGTGGAACTAGCGGAGAGACCCAGTACTTC.

This chain joins TRBV27 and TRBJ2-2; 7 nucleotides align to TRBD2. J lost 6 bases, V lost 4 bases, and 8 bases had no gene match. The CDR3 covers 15 residues. Germline CDR1 MNHEY, CDR2 SMNVEV (reference sequence). Here the CDR3 reads CASSWGSGWPGELFF. The CDR3 DNA sequence: TGTGCCAGCAGTTGGGGTAGCGGGTGGCCCGGGGAGCTGTTTTTT.

This rearrangement joins TRBV10-3 to TRBJ1-1, with D possibly TRBD1 on 5 matching bases. Trimming stripped 4 bases from V and 0 bases from J, with 12 bases between. The germline V gene has CDR1 ENHRY and CDR2 SYGVKD. The CDR3 has 15 residues. CDR3: CAISALGGVNTEAFF. The DNA for the CDR3 is TGTGCCATCAGTGCCCTCGGGGGGGTGAACACTGAAGCTTTCTTT.

This rearrangement joins TRBV12-3 or TRBV12-4 to TRBJ1-3; no definite D call. The CDR3 extends over 13 amino acids. Trimming removed 10 bases from V and 0 bases from J, with 10 bases in between. This CDR3 reads CATARNSGNTIYF. In DNA form, the CDR3 reads TGTGCCACCGCCAGGAACTCTGGAAACACCATATATTTT.

This clone was seen a handful of times. The chain couples TRBV7-9 to TRBJ2-7, with 8 bases identical to TRBD2. V shed 5 bases and J 3 bases; nucleotides not matched to a gene: 9. The CDR3 has 15 residues. The V gene's germline CDR1 is SEHNR and CDR2 FQNEAQ (reference sequence). The CDR3 DNA is TGTGCCAGCAGCCCCGGGGGGGGGACCTTCTACGAGCAGTACTTC. It translates to CASSPGGGTFYEQYF.